This record concerns one T cell receptor (beta chain) sequence. The data derive from a study of blood T cell repertoires in COVID-19. Study-wide background: The cDNA or gDNA used as material had been derived from T cells, B-cell-depleted T cells, or PBMCs.

This CDR3 has 16 amino acids. The J segment lost 2 bases and the V segment lost 4 bases, leaving 3 bases of the junction unmatched. Germline lookup yields CDR1 MGHRA and CDR2 YSYEKL. TCRdb keeps only in-frame clones here, not all; method: immunoSEQ multiplex PCR. The sample has about 50,000 clones; 88% are singletons. V is TRBV4-1 and J is TRBJ2-6, with 9 bases identical to TRBD1. Sequenced: peripheral blood. The receptor comes from a man aged 50-59 years with active COVID-19. DNA of the CDR3: TGCGCCAGCAGCCCGTGGACAGGGGCTGGGGCCAACGTCCTGACTTTC. Encoded protein: CASSPWTGAGANVLTF.